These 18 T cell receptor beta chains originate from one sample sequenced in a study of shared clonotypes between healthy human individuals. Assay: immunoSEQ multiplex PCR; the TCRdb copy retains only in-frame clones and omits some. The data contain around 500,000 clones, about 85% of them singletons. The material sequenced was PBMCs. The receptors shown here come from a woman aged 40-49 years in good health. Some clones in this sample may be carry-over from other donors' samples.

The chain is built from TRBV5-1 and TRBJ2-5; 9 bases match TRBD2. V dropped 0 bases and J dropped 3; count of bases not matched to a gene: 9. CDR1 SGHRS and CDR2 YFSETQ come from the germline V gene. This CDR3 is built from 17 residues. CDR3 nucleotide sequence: TGCGCCAGCAGCTTGGCTCGGTTTAGCGGGAGTGAAGAGACCCAGTACTTC. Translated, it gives CASSLARFSGSEETQYF. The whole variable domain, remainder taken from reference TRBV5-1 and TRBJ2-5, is KAGVTQTPRYLIKTRGQQVTLSCSPISGHRSVSWYQQTPGQGLQFLFEYFSETQRNKGNFPGRFSGRQFSNSRSEMNVSTLELGDSALYLCASSLARFSGSEETQYFGPGTRLLVL.

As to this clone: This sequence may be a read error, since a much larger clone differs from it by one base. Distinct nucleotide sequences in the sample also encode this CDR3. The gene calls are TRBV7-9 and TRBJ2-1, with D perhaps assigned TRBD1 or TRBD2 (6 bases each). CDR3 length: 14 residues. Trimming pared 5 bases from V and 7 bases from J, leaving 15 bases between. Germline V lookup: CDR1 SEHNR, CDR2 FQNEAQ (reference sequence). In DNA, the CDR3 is TGTGCCAGCAGCCCCCGTACAGGGAGGAATGAGCAGTTCTTC. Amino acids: CASSPRTGRNEQFF.

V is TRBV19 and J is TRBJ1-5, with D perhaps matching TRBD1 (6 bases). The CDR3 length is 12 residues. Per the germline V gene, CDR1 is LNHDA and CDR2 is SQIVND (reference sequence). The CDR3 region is CAVRGGGPAQHF. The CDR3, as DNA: TGTGCGGTTAGGGGGGGCGGCCCGGCCCAGCATTTT.

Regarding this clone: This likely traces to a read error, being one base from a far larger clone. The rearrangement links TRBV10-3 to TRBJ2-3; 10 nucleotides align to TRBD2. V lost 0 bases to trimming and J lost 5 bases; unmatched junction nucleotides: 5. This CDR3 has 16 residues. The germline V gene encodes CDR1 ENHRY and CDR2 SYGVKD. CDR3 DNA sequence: TGTGCCATCAGTGAGTCAACTAGCGGGGCCATAGATACGCAGTATTTT. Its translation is CAISESTSGAIDTQYF.

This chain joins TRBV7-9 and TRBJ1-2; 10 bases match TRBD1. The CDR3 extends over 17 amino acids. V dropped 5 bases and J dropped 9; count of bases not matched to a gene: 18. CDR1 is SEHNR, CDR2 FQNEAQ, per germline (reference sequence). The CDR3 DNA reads TGTGCCAGCAGCGATTCGGGGACAGGGGTCGATAGTGATTGCTACACCTTC. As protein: CASSDSGTGVDSDCYTF. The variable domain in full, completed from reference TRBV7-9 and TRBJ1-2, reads DTGVSQNPRHKITKRGQNVTFRCDPISEHNRLYWYRQTLGQGPEFLTYFQNEAQLEKSRLLSDRFSAERPKGSFSTLEIQRTEQGDSAMYLCASSDSGTGVDSDCYTFGSGTRLTVV.

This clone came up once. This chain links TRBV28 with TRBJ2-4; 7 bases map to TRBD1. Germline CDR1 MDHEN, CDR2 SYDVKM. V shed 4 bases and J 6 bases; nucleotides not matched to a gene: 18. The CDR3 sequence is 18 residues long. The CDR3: CASSWAHQAPQGSNIQYF. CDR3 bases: TGTGCCAGCAGTTGGGCACATCAGGCCCCACAGGGGTCAAACATTCAGTACTTC.

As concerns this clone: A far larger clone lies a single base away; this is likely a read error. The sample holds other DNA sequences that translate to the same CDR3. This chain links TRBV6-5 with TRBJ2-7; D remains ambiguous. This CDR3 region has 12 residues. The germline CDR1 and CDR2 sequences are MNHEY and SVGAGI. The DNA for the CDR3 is TGTGCACGCGCGCTAGGTATGTACGAGCAGTACTTC. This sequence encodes CARALGMYEQYF.

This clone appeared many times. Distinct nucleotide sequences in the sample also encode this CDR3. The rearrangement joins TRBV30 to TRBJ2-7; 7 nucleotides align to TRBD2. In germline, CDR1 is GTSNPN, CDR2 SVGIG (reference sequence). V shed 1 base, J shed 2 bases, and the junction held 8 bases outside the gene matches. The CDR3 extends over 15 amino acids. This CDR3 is CAWSGQAGVAYEQYF. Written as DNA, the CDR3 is TGTGCCTGGAGTGGTCAGGCGGGAGTTGCCTACGAGCAGTACTTC. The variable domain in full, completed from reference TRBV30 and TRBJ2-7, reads SQTIHQWPATLVQPVGSPLSLECTVEGTSNPNLYWYRQAAGRGLQLLFYSVGIGQISSEVPQNLSASRPQDRQFILSSKKLLLSDSGFYLCAWSGQAGVAYEQYFGPGTRLTVT.

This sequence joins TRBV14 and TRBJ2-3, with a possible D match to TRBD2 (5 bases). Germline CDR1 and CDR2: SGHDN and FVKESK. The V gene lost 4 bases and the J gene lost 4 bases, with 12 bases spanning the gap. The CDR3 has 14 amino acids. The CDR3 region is CASSPRAGPDTQYF. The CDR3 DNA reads TGTGCCAGCAGCCCCCGTGCGGGTCCAGATACGCAGTATTTT.

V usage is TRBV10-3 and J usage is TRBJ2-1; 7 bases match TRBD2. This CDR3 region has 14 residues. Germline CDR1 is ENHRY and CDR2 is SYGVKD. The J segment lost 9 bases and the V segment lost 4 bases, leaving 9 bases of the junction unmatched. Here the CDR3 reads CAISAGGSRGEQFF. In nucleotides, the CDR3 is TGTGCCATCAGTGCGGGCGGGAGTAGGGGTGAGCAGTTCTTC.

The CDR3 DNA sequence: TGCAGCGTGGTAAAGGGGCCATACGAGCAGTACTTC. This encodes CSVVKGPYEQYF. The chain employs TRBV29-1 and TRBJ2-7; D possibly corresponds to TRBD1 (5 bases). CDR1 SQVTM and CDR2 ANQGSEA come from the germline V gene. There are 12 residues in the CDR3. Trimming took 6 bases from V and 4 from J, leaving 13 bases between them.

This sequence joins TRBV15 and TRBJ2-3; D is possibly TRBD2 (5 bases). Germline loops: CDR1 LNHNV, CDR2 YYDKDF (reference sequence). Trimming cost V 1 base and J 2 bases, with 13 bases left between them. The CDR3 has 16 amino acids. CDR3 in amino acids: CATSRGEGVITDTQYF. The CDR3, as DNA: TGTGCCACCAGCAGAGGAGAGGGAGTTATCACAGATACGCAGTATTTT. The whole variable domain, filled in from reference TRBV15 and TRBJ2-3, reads DAMVIQNPRYQVTQFGKPVTLSCSQTLNHNVMYWYQQKSSQAPKLLFHYYDKDFNNEADTPDNFQSRRPNTSFCFLDIRSPGLGDTAMYLCATSRGEGVITDTQYFGPGTRLTVL.

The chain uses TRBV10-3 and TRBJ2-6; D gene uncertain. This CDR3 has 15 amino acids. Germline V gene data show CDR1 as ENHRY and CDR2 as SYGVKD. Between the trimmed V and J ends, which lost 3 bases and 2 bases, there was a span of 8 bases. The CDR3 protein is CAISEREAGANVLTF. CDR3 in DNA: TGTGCCATCAGTGAACGCGAGGCTGGGGCCAACGTCCTGACTTTC.

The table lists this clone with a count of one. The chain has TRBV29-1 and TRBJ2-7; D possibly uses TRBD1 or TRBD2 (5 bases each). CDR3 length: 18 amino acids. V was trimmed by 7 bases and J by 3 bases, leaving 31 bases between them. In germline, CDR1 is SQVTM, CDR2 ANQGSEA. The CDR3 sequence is CSAEGCCTGIPPNYEQYF. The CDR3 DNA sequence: TGCAGCGCCGAGGGTTGTTGTACAGGAATACCCCCCAACTACGAGCAGTACTTC.

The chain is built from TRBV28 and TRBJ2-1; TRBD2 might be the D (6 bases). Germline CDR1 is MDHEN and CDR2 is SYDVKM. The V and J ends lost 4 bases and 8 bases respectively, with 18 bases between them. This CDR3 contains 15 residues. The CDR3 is CASSSFFYTGDEQFF. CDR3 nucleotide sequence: TGTGCCAGCAGTTCATTCTTCTACACGGGGGATGAGCAGTTCTTC.

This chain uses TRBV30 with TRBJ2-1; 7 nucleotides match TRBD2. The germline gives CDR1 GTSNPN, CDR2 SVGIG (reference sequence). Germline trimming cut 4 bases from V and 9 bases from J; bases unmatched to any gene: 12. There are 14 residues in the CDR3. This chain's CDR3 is CAWITAGVFSEQFF. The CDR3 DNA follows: TGTGCCTGGATAACGGCGGGAGTATTCAGTGAGCAGTTCTTC.

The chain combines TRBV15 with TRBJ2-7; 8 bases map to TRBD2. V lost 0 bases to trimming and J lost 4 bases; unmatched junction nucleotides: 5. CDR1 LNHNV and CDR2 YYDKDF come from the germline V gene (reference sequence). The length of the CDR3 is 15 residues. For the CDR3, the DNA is TGTGCCACCAGCAGAGATGGTTTAGCGGGGTACGAGCAGTACTTC. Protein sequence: CATSRDGLAGYEQYF.

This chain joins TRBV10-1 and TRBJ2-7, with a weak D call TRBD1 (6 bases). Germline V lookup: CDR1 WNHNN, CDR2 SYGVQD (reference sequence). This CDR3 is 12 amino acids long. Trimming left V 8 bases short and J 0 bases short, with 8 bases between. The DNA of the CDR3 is TGCGCCAGCGGACAGCACTCCTACGAGCAGTACTTC. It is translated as CASGQHSYEQYF.